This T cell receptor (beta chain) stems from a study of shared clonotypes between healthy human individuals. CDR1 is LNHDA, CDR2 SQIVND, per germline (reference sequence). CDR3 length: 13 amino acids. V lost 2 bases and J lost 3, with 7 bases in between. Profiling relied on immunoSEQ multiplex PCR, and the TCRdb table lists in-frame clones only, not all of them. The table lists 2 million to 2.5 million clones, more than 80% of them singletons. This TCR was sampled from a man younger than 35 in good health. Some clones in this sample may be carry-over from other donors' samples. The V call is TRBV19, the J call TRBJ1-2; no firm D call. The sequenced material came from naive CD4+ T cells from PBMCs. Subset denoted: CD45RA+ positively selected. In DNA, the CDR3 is TGTGCCAGTAGTATACAGCGGGACTATGGCTACACCTTC. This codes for CASSIQRDYGYTF. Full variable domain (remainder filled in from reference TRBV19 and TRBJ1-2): DGGITQSPKYLFRKEGQNVTLSCEQNLNHDAMYWYRQDPGQGLRLIYYSQIVNDFQKGDIAEGYSVSREKKESFPLTVTSAQKNPTAFYLCASSIQRDYGYTFGSGTRLTVV.